The subject of this entry is one T cell receptor beta chain. Per the original methods: Amplification of reference gene primers provided the estimated nucleated cell counts. Clones were sequenced by immunoSEQ multiplex PCR, and TCRdb holds only the in-frame ones, with some missing. V and J calls plus clone size are reproduced from that table; the DNA served to infer D and trimming. The sample records 250,000 to 300,000 clones, about 89% being singletons. Germline V gene data show CDR1 as SGHVS and CDR2 as FQNEAQ. The CDR3 contains 15 residues. With 0 bases removed from V and 10 bases from J, the gap between germline ends came to 16 bases. The data were taken from a study of blood T cell repertoires in COVID-19. Study information: Samples came from the United States, Italy and Spain, spanning acute and convalescent COVID-19.

Symptom resolution, clearance, or two negative PCRs marked the recovered donors of Cohort 3. The sample consisted of PBMCs or T cells enriched from blood (not recorded which). The TCR originated in a woman aged 40 to 50 who had recovered from COVID-19. The chain uses TRBV7-8 and TRBJ2-1, with D perhaps TRBD1 (6 bases). The CDR3, as DNA: TGTGCCAGCAGCTTAGCGAGTGCAGGGGAGAGGGAGCAGTTCTTC. Translating it yields CASSLASAGEREQFF. Full variable domain (missing parts from reference TRBV7-8 and TRBJ2-1): GAGVSQSPRYKVAKRGQDVALRCDPISGHVSLFWYQQALGQGPEFLTYFQNEAQLDKSGLPSDRFFAERPEGSVSTLKIQRTQQEDSAVYLCASSLASAGEREQFFGPGTRLTVL.